The 25 T cell receptor beta chains below come from one sample, sequenced in a study of cytomegalovirus exposure and HLA in healthy donors. This PCR relied on a set of 60 Vbeta primers and 13 Jbeta primers. Clones were read by immunoSEQ multiplex PCR, and TCRdb kept only the in-frame ones, dropping some. The data show approximately 170,000 clones, 71% seen once. Input material: PBMCs. The receptors were gathered from a girl under 18 in good health and CMV-seronegative.

The rearrangement links TRBV4-1 to TRBJ1-1; D uncertain. Germline values: CDR1 MGHRA, CDR2 YSYEKL. The CDR3 is made up of 15 amino acids. V was cut by 1 base and J by 4 bases, with 13 bases left in between. The CDR3 DNA reads TGCGCCAGCAGCCAAGCGACGGGGTCCAGCACTGAAGCTTTCTTT. Translation: CASSQATGSSTEAFF.

This chain connects TRBV6-4 to TRBJ1-1; D not resolved. The CDR3 covers 13 residues. The V gene lost 6 bases and the J gene lost 3 bases, with 11 bases spanning the gap. CDR1 is MRHNA, CDR2 SNTAGT, per germline. CDR3 amino acids: CASRAQEDTEAFF. CDR3 bases: TGTGCCAGCAGGGCCCAAGAGGACACTGAAGCTTTCTTT.

The chain recombines TRBV5-4 with TRBJ2-2, with 9 bases identical to TRBD2. Germline V gene sequence: CDR1 SGHNT, CDR2 YYREEE (reference sequence). V lost 3 bases, J lost 6 bases, and 18 bases stayed unmatched. The CDR3 has 19 amino acids. This CDR3 is CASSSPRLRGGISAGELFF. CDR3 nucleotides: TGTGCCAGCAGCTCACCCCGTTTGCGGGGGGGGATATCGGCCGGGGAGCTGTTTTTT.

The chain links TRBV29-1 to TRBJ2-7; D not resolved. The CDR3 is 13 amino acids. CDR1 and CDR2 from the germline V gene are SQVTM and ANQGSEA. With 7 bases removed from V and 0 bases from J, the gap between germline ends came to 13 bases. CDR3 protein: CSGLATPSYEQYF. The CDR3 bases are TGCAGCGGCCTGGCGACACCCTCCTACGAGCAGTACTTC.

J is TRBJ2-7 and V is TRBV27; D might be TRBD2 (6 bases). The length of the CDR3 is 13 residues. Germline values: CDR1 MNHEY, CDR2 SMNVEV (reference sequence). Trimming left V 2 bases short and J 3 bases short, with 8 bases between. The chain's CDR3 is CASSLGGFYEQYF. The CDR3 DNA sequence: TGTGCCAGCAGTTTAGGGGGGTTCTACGAGCAGTACTTC.

The chain carries TRBV4-1 and TRBJ2-5, with 7 bases lining up with TRBD1. Germline assignment: CDR1 MGHRA and CDR2 YSYEKL. The V segment lost 0 bases and the J segment 1 base; nucleotides outside the gene matches: 8. This CDR3 spans 17 amino acids. The CDR3 DNA reads as TGCGCCAGCAGCCAAGAGGTGGGGGCAGGGGGCCAAGAGACCCAGTACTTC. Translating it yields CASSQEVGAGGQETQYF.

The chain joins TRBV6-1 to TRBJ2-7; 7 nucleotides agree with TRBD2. The V segment lost 4 bases and the J segment 3 bases; nucleotides outside the gene matches: 6. Germline-derived CDR1 and CDR2 are MNHNS and SASEGT. The CDR3 loop spans 14 amino acids. The CDR3 DNA is TGTGCCAGCAGTGTGGGGGGGAGCGACTACGAGCAGTACTTC. It specifies CASSVGGSDYEQYF.

The rearrangement uses TRBV2 and TRBJ1-1, with TRBD1 matching 7 bases. The CDR3 contains 13 residues. Trimming took 4 bases from V and 1 from J; bases not matched to a gene: 0. CDR1 is SNHLY, CDR2 FYNNEI, per germline. The CDR3 DNA reads as TGTGCCAGCAGTGGGGACAGGAACACTGAAGCTTTCTTT. Its translation is CASSGDRNTEAFF. Full variable domain (rest looked up from reference TRBV2 and TRBJ1-1): EPEVTQTPSHQVTQMGQEVILRCVPISNHLYFYWYRQILGQKVEFLVSFYNNEISEKSEIFDDQFSVERPDGSNFTLKIRSTKLEDSAMYFCASSGDRNTEAFFGQGTRLTVV.

The CDR3 reads CASSQTEDYGYTF. The DNA for the CDR3 is TGTGCCAGCTCACAGACGGAGGACTATGGCTACACCTTC. The rearrangement uses TRBV18 and TRBJ1-2; D unclear. The V gene's germline CDR1 is KGHSH and CDR2 LQKENI. This CDR3 region has 13 residues. Trimming stripped 4 bases from V and 3 bases from J, with 9 bases between. The variable domain in full, with the rest retrieved from reference TRBV18 and TRBJ1-2, is NAGVMQNPRHLVRRRGQEARLRCSPMKGHSHVYWYRQLPEEGLKFMVYLQKENIIDESGMPKERFSAEFPKEGPSILRIQQVVRGDSAAYFCASSQTEDYGYTFGSGTRLTVV.

The J gene is TRBJ2-1, the V gene TRBV7-3; D ambiguous. The CDR3 sequence is 14 residues long. Trimming stripped 1 base from V and 4 bases from J, with 8 bases between. Germline-derived CDR1 and CDR2 are SGHTA and FQGTGA. CDR3 sequence (DNA): TGTGCCAGCAGCTTAAACACTAATTACAATGAGCAGTTCTTC. Its translation: CASSLNTNYNEQFF. Full variable domain (missing parts from reference TRBV7-3 and TRBJ2-1): GAGVSQTPSNKVTEKGKYVELRCDPISGHTALYWYRQSLGQGPEFLIYFQGTGAADDSGLPNDRFFAVRPEGSVSTLKIQRTERGDSAVYLCASSLNTNYNEQFFGPGTRLTVL.

The chain joins TRBV5-6 to TRBJ1-2, with D unclear. CDR3 length: 12 residues. Trimming removed 4 bases from V and 4 bases from J, with 8 bases in between. Germline lookup yields CDR1 SGHDT and CDR2 YYEEEE. CDR3 loop: CASSAYSYGYTF. The CDR3 coding sequence is TGTGCCAGCAGCGCTTACAGCTATGGCTACACCTTC. The full variable domain, rest sourced from reference TRBV5-6 and TRBJ1-2, is DAGVTQSPTHLIKTRGQQVTLRCSPKSGHDTVSWYQQALGQGPQFIFQYYEEEERQRGNFPDRFSGHQFPNYSSELNVNALLLGDSALYLCASSAYSYGYTFGSGTRLTVV.

This clone was counted a single time. The chain carries TRBV6-5 and TRBJ1-6; 10 bases are a match to TRBD1. V lost 3 bases and J lost 8; bases outside the gene matches: 1. In germline, CDR1 is MNHEY, CDR2 SVGAGI. This CDR3 spans 14 amino acids. CDR3 loop: CASSYGQGDSPLHF. DNA of the CDR3: TGTGCCAGCAGTTATGGACAGGGGGATTCACCCCTCCACTTT.

This clone was seen a few times. The chain carries TRBV27 and TRBJ1-2; 8 bases line up with TRBD1. After removal of 7 bases from V and 3 bases from J, the junction contained 10 bases not matched to a gene. This CDR3 has 15 residues. The V gene's germline CDR1 is MNHEY and CDR2 SMNVEV (reference sequence). The chain's CDR3 is CASTPSSDRDYGYTF. In DNA form, the CDR3 reads TGTGCCAGCACCCCCTCGTCGGACAGGGACTATGGCTACACCTTC.

The genes are TRBV29-1 and TRBJ2-3; D possibly corresponds to TRBD2 (6 bases). The CDR3 runs to 15 residues. Per the germline V gene, CDR1 is SQVTM and CDR2 is ANQGSEA. The V end was cut by 5 bases, the J end by 6 bases, with 21 bases between. The CDR3 spells CSVSSSSHGGDTQYF. As DNA, the CDR3 is TGCAGCGTTTCATCGTCCTCCCACGGGGGTGATACGCAGTATTTT.

The genes are TRBV6-5 and TRBJ2-7; D might be TRBD2 (5 bases). V dropped 8 bases and J dropped 0 bases, with 14 bases sitting between them. Per the germline V gene, CDR1 is MNHEY and CDR2 is SVGAGI. There are 14 residues in the CDR3. Here the CDR3 DNA reads TGTGCCAGCCCCATGGACTCGAGCTCCTACGAGCAGTACTTC. It is translated as CASPMDSSSYEQYF.

V gene TRBV10-3 combines with J gene TRBJ2-3, with D tentatively TRBD2 (5 bases). CDR3 size: 8 residues. The V gene's germline CDR1 is ENHRY and CDR2 SYGVKD. Trimming stripped 8 bases from V and 13 bases from J, with 7 bases between. In nucleotides, the CDR3 is TGTGCCATCCTCGGGGAGTATTTT. Its protein product is CAILGEYF.

V usage is TRBV7-6 and J usage is TRBJ2-7; maybe TRBD1 (5 bases). The CDR3 loop spans 12 amino acids. The V gene's germline CDR1 is SGHVS and CDR2 FNYEAQ. The ends were cut back, 5 bases at V and 5 bases at J, with 10 bases in the middle. CDR3 coding DNA: TGTGCCAGCAGCGCCCAGGGTAACGAGCAGTACTTC. Its translation is CASSAQGNEQYF. Together with reference TRBV7-6 and TRBJ2-7, the CDR3 gives the full variable domain: GAGVSQSPRYKVTKRGQDVALRCDPISGHVSLYWYRQALGQGPEFLTYFNYEAQQDKSGLPNDRFSAERPEGSISTLTIQRTEQRDSAMYRCASSAQGNEQYFGPGTRLTVT.

This clone was seen only a few times. V gene TRBV6-1 combines with J gene TRBJ2-3, with 7 bases that match TRBD2. Germline CDR1 is MNHNS and CDR2 is SASEGT. CDR3 length equals 20 residues. V was pared by 1 base and J by 4 bases, with 20 bases of the junction left unmatched. CDR3 bases: TGTGCCAGCAGTGAAGAGGGCCCGGGATCGGCAGCGGGGTTCCCAGATACGCAGTATTTT. This translates into CASSEEGPGSAAGFPDTQYF.

V and J are TRBV7-8 and TRBJ2-7; 10 nucleotides agree with TRBD1. The length of the CDR3 is 17 residues. CDR1 and CDR2 from the germline V gene are SGHVS and FQNEAQ. With V trimmed by 1 base and J by 4 bases, 10 bases remained unmatched. CDR3 sequence: CASSLGPGQGHLYEQYF. CDR3 DNA: TGTGCCAGCAGCTTAGGCCCGGGACAGGGGCATCTATACGAGCAGTACTTC.

The chain combines TRBV5-4 with TRBJ1-1; D unclear. Germline lookup yields CDR1 SGHNT and CDR2 YYREEE (reference sequence). Between the trimmed V and J ends, which lost 2 bases and 9 bases, there was a span of 11 bases. The CDR3 has 12 amino acids. The CDR3 region is CASSLMGLQAFF. The CDR3 coding sequence is TGTGCCAGCAGCTTAATGGGCTTACAAGCTTTCTTT. The full variable domain, its missing parts supplied by reference TRBV5-4 and TRBJ1-1, is ETGVTQSPTHLIKTRGQQVTLRCSSQSGHNTVSWYQQALGQGPQFIFQYYREEENGRGNFPPRFSGLQFPNYSSELNVNALELDDSALYLCASSLMGLQAFFGQGTRLTVV.

This chain uses TRBV6-5 with TRBJ2-2; D is undetermined. Germline CDR1 reads MNHEY; CDR2 reads SVGAGI. Trimming left V 8 bases short and J 2 bases short, with 12 bases between. The CDR3 loop spans 14 amino acids. The DNA for the CDR3 is TGTGCCAGCCAAACCGTCTACAACACCGGGGAGCTGTTTTTT. This encodes CASQTVYNTGELFF.

J is TRBJ2-1 and V is TRBV25-1; D ambiguous. The CDR3 runs 12 residues. The V gene lost 1 base and the J gene lost 7 bases, with 5 bases spanning the gap. Germline V gene sequence: CDR1 MGHDK, CDR2 SYGVNS. CDR3 region: CASSESLNEQFF. CDR3 nucleotides: TGTGCCAGCAGTGAATCCCTTAATGAGCAGTTCTTC.

The V and J genes are TRBV5-6 and TRBJ2-3; a weak D match, TRBD2 (7 bases). Deletions cut 2 bases from V and 3 bases from J, with 16 bases between. Per germline, CDR1 SGHDT and CDR2 YYEEEE. This CDR3 is 16 amino acids long. CDR3 sequence (DNA): TGTGCCAGCAGCTTCTCCGCGGGGGCGCCGACAGATACGCAGTATTTT. This codes for CASSFSAGAPTDTQYF. Based on the CDR3 plus reference TRBV5-6 and TRBJ2-3, the full variable domain is DAGVTQSPTHLIKTRGQQVTLRCSPKSGHDTVSWYQQALGQGPQFIFQYYEEEERQRGNFPDRFSGHQFPNYSSELNVNALLLGDSALYLCASSFSAGAPTDTQYFGPGTRLTVL.

The chain links TRBV6-1 to TRBJ1-4; 7 bases agree with TRBD1. Trimming cost V 5 bases and J 6 bases; bases outside gene matches: 9. Germline V gene sequence: CDR1 MNHNS, CDR2 SASEGT. The CDR3 is made up of 15 amino acids. CDR3 sequence reads: CASSFLDRVDEKLFF. The CDR3 nucleotides read TGTGCCAGCAGTTTTCTTGACAGGGTAGATGAAAAACTGTTTTTT.

This clone was detected only a few times. This sequence joins TRBV28 and TRBJ2-7, with a tentative D call TRBD2 (6 bases). The V gene's germline CDR1 is MDHEN and CDR2 SYDVKM. The CDR3 sequence is 12 residues long. The V gene lost 6 bases and the J gene lost 3 bases, with 9 bases spanning the gap. CDR3 coding DNA: TGTGCCAGCAGCCTCGGGGGCTACGAGCAGTACTTC. It codes for CASSLGGYEQYF.